One T cell receptor (beta chain) is described in this entry. No antigen is known for it. The data belong to a study of blood T cells in healthy people across ages. V was shortened by 1 base and J by 2 bases, with 21 bases between the two germline ends. Germline loops: CDR1 LGHNA, CDR2 YNFKEQ. The CDR3 is 18 residues long. The people who gave samples were healthy Caucasians from Russia, aged 6 to 90. Next came a second PCR, run for roughly 6 to 11 cycles, which used a sample-barcoded 5' primer along with a J-beta primer mix. Every cDNA was tagged by a template-switch adaptor with 12 random nucleotides. TCRdb analysed the 5' RACE reads with MiXCR anew, one entry per CDR3 protein. This repertoire shows a few hundred thousand distinct CDR3 sequences, 25% to 30% found once; its top ten account for 15% to 20%. Whole-study results and caveats: Per million T cells, TCR beta diversity dropped roughly linearly as age increased.

The V gene is TRBV4-2, the J gene TRBJ2-7, with D possibly matching TRBD2 (6 bases). The sequenced sample consisted of blood. The source of this sequence is a woman between 65 and 79 years old in good health. The DNA of the CDR3 is TGTGCCAGCAGCCAAGTCGGTGGTACTAGCAGGGTCCCCTACGAGCAGTACTTC. Its protein product is CASSQVGGTSRVPYEQYF.